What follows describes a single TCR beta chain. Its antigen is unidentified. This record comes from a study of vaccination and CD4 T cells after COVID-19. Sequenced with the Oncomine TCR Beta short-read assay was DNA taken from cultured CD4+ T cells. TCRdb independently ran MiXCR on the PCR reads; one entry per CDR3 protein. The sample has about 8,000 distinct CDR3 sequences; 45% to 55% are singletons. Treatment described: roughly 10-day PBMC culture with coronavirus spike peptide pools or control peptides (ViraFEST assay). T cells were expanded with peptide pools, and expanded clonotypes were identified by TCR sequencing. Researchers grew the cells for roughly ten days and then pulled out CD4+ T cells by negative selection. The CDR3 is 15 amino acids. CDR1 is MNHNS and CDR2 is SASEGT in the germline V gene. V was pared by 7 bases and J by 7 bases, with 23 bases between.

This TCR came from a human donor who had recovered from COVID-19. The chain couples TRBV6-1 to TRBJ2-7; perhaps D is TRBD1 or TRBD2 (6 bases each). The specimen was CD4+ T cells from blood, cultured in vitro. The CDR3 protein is CASTSTQGRTTEQYF. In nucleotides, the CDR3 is TGTGCCAGCACTTCAACACAGGGACGGACTACTGAGCAGTACTTC.